Following are 30 T cell receptor beta chains from one sample sequenced in a study of regulatory T cells in long-lasting Graves disease. The sample's time point: persistent/refractory GD, antithyroid drugs over 5 years with positive TRAb. PBMC RNA served as the TCR library source. HTBI primers from iRepertoire and Arm-PCR of CDR3 regions yielded the TCR beta libraries. TCRdb independently ran MiXCR on the multiplex PCR reads; one entry per CDR3 protein. The data contain approximately 400,000 distinct CDR3 sequences, roughly a quarter of them singletons. The material was peripheral blood mononuclear cells (PBMCs), obtained when the disease was refractory, from a patient treated with antithyroid drugs. Receptors were obtained from a female donor with Graves disease.

The V gene is TRBV5-6, the J gene TRBJ1-1, with D perhaps TRBD1 (5 bases). Deletions cut 4 bases from V and 4 bases from J, with 17 bases between. Germline V gene sequence: CDR1 SGHDT, CDR2 YYEEEE. The CDR3 consists of 15 residues. The CDR3 DNA sequence: TGTGCCAGCAGCGCTAGGCAGGGCTGGGGCACTGAAGCTTTCTTT. It specifies CASSARQGWGTEAFF.

CDR3 amino acids: CASSVRDRGQETQYF. CDR3 nucleotides: TGTGCCAGCAGCGTACGGGACAGGGGGCAAGAGACCCAGTACTTC. V usage is TRBV9 and J usage is TRBJ2-5; TRBD1 agrees at 11 bases. The J segment lost 2 bases and the V segment lost 1 base, leaving 1 base of the junction unmatched. This CDR3 has 15 amino acids. Germline lookup yields CDR1 SGDLS and CDR2 YYNGEE. The whole variable domain, remainder taken from reference TRBV9 and TRBJ2-5, is DSGVTQTPKHLITATGQRVTLRCSPRSGDLSVYWYQQSLDQGLQFLIQYYNGEERAKGNILERFSAQQFPDLHSELNLSSLELGDSALYFCASSVRDRGQETQYFGPGTRLLVL.

To note about this clonotype: One base away lies a much larger clone, so this may be a sequencing read error. The chain is built from TRBV25-1 and TRBJ1-2; 9 bases are shared with TRBD1. CDR1 and CDR2 (germline): MGHDK, SYGVNS. With 10 bases clipped from V and 7 bases from J, the junction kept 7 bases outside the gene matches. This CDR3 has 12 residues. The CDR3: CANRGTGSGYTF. The CDR3 nucleotides read TGTGCCAACAGAGGGACAGGGAGTGGCTACACCTTC.

The table lists this clonotype with a few counts. This chain connects TRBV28 to TRBJ2-7; 8 bases match TRBD1. Losses at the gene ends were 3 bases for V and 4 bases for J; bases not matched to a gene: 5. This CDR3 comprises 14 residues. Germline V CDR1 and CDR2: MDHEN, SYDVKM. The CDR3 DNA follows: TGTGCCAGCAGTTTCCTTACAGGGGGGTACGAGCAGTACTTC. It specifies CASSFLTGGYEQYF.

This clonotype occurred many times. V and J are TRBV19 and TRBJ2-5; TRBD2 agrees at 11 bases. This CDR3 spans 15 amino acids. Germline CDR1 is LNHDA and CDR2 is SQIVND (reference sequence). V was clipped by 7 bases and J by 7 bases; unmatched bases: 11. CDR3 sequence (DNA): TGTGCCAGTACCGACGTAGCGGGAGGGACGGGGACCCAGTACTTC. Translated, it gives CASTDVAGGTGTQYF.

This clonotype was seen a handful of times. The CDR3 sequence: CASSFSTGPGNEQFF. The CDR3 coding sequence is TGTGCCAGCAGCTTTAGCACTGGGCCCGGCAATGAGCAGTTCTTC. The genes are TRBV7-3 and TRBJ2-1, with D hard to call. The CDR3 totals 15 residues. Germline V gene data show CDR1 as SGHTA and CDR2 as FQGTGA. V was shortened by 3 bases and J by 6 bases, with 15 bases between the two germline ends. The full variable domain, its missing parts supplied by reference TRBV7-3 and TRBJ2-1, is GAGVSQTPSNKVTEKGKYVELRCDPISGHTALYWYRQSLGQGPEFLIYFQGTGAADDSGLPNDRFFAVRPEGSVSTLKIQRTERGDSAVYLCASSFSTGPGNEQFFGPGTRLTVL.

In its sample, this clonotype was seen many times. This rearrangement joins TRBV2 to TRBJ1-5; D not resolved. Germline CDR1 reads SNHLY; CDR2 reads FYNNEI. V lost 5 bases and J lost 0, with 14 bases in between. The CDR3 spans 16 residues. CDR3 bases: TGTGCCAGCAGTCCCCCCGCGGGTCCTAGCAATCAGCCCCAGCATTTT. It encodes CASSPPAGPSNQPQHF.

The chain recombines TRBV20-1 with TRBJ1-1; D possibly corresponds to TRBD1 (6 bases). V lost 3 bases and J lost 8, with 10 bases in between. Germline loops: CDR1 DFQATT, CDR2 SNEGSKA (reference sequence). This CDR3 has 11 amino acids. For the CDR3, the DNA is TGCAGTGCTAGTATAGGGACAGAAGCTTTCTTT. Translating it yields CSASIGTEAFF.

The chain uses TRBV10-3 and TRBJ2-7; D is unresolved. The CDR3 spans 15 residues. Germline CDR1 is ENHRY and CDR2 is SYGVKD. Trimming pared 2 bases from V and 7 bases from J, leaving 18 bases between. In DNA form, the CDR3 reads TGTGCCATCAGTGAGAATCAAGTTGCGATGGGTGAGCAGTACTTC. Protein product: CAISENQVAMGEQYF.

This clonotype was found a few times. V is TRBV20-1 and J is TRBJ2-4, with TRBD2 identical over 7 bases. The germline gives CDR1 DFQATT, CDR2 SNEGSKA (reference sequence). V gave up 3 bases and J gave up 3 bases; unmatched junction bases: 23. The CDR3 is 20 amino acids. CDR3 bases: TGCAGTGCTAGGGACCCGATGGCTAGCGGTCCCATCGTAGGCAAAAACATTCAGTACTTC. Translating it yields CSARDPMASGPIVGKNIQYF.

This clonotype came up a few times. The rearrangement joins TRBV6-1 to TRBJ1-1; TRBD1 matches at 9 bases. The CDR3 is made up of 19 amino acids. Germline V gene data show CDR1 as MNHNS and CDR2 as SASEGT. V lost 5 bases to trimming and J lost 3 bases; unmatched junction nucleotides: 19. The CDR3 here is CASSSVVANTGGKDTEAFF. CDR3 DNA sequence: TGTGCCAGCAGTAGCGTCGTTGCCAATACAGGGGGCAAGGACACTGAAGCTTTCTTT.

This clonotype showed up many times. The rearrangement uses TRBV20-1 and TRBJ2-7; TRBD1 matches at 11 bases. Germline V gene lookup returns CDR1 DFQATT and CDR2 SNEGSKA (reference sequence). This CDR3 is 15 amino acids long. The V gene end was trimmed by 6 bases and the J gene end by 5 bases; junction bases not matched to a gene: 12. In nucleotides, the CDR3 is TGCAGTGCCCCCGCAGGGGACAGGGGGTCCCACGAGCAGTACTTC. It yields the protein CSAPAGDRGSHEQYF.

This clonotype showed up just a few times. This chain joins TRBV20-1 and TRBJ2-7; no reliable D call. V lost 3 bases and J 3 bases, leaving 6 bases between the germline ends. There are 11 residues in the CDR3. Germline V CDR1 and CDR2: DFQATT, SNEGSKA (reference sequence). DNA of the CDR3: TGCAGTGCTAGGACCCACTACGAGCAGTACTTC. It yields the protein CSARTHYEQYF.

CDR3 loop: CASSRLDLYEQYF. The CDR3 DNA follows: TGTGCCAGCAGCCGGCTAGATCTCTACGAGCAGTACTTC. V is TRBV7-9 and J is TRBJ2-7; D is ambiguous. Looked up from germline, CDR1 is SEHNR and CDR2 is FQNEAQ (reference sequence). Between the trimmed V and J ends, which lost 5 bases and 3 bases, there was a span of 11 bases. The CDR3 contains 13 residues.

The gene calls are TRBV7-2 and TRBJ1-3; 9 bases match TRBD1. This CDR3 spans 16 amino acids. V lost 5 bases and J lost 0; bases outside the gene matches: 5. Germline CDR1 SGHTA, CDR2 FQGNSA. CDR3: CASSKWGQGSGNTIYF. DNA of the CDR3: TGTGCCAGCAGCAAGTGGGGACAGGGCTCTGGAAACACCATATATTTT.

This clonotype was observed at least ten times. The chain has TRBV2 and TRBJ2-7; no clear D. V was shortened by 7 bases and J by 8 bases, with 12 bases between the two germline ends. The CDR3 is made up of 11 amino acids. Per the germline V gene, CDR1 is SNHLY and CDR2 is FYNNEI. The CDR3 coding sequence is TGTGCCAGCAATTTGGGTACGAAGCAGTACTTC. Translating gives CASNLGTKQYF.

The V and J genes are TRBV5-5 and TRBJ2-7, with D unresolved. Deletions cut 3 bases from V and 3 bases from J, with 16 bases between. Germline V gene data show CDR1 as SGHKS and CDR2 as YYEKEE (reference sequence). CDR3 length equals 15 residues. In DNA, the CDR3 is TGTGCCAGCAGCTATGGGCCCTCCCTTGACTACGAGCAGTACTTC. It translates to CASSYGPSLDYEQYF. The variable domain in full, completed from reference TRBV5-5 and TRBJ2-7, reads DAGVTQSPTHLIKTRGQQVTLRCSPISGHKSVSWYQQVLGQGPQFIFQYYEKEERGRGNFPDRFSARQFPNYSSELNVNALLLGDSALYLCASSYGPSLDYEQYFGPGTRLTVT.

The CDR3 DNA reads TGTGCCAGCAGCTGGTGGGGAGGGACGAGCTCCTACGAGCAGTACTTC. Its protein product is CASSWWGGTSSYEQYF. V and J are TRBV7-8 and TRBJ2-7, with 7 bases lining up with TRBD2. Germline V CDR1 and CDR2: SGHVS, FQNEAQ. With V trimmed by 4 bases and J by 0 bases, 9 bases remained unmatched. The CDR3 is 16 amino acids.

This clonotype showed up many times. V is TRBV11-3 and J is TRBJ2-5; perhaps TRBD2 as D (6 bases). CDR3 length: 16 residues. Germline V gene sequence: CDR1 SGHNT, CDR2 YENEEA. With 5 bases removed from V and 1 base from J, the gap between germline ends came to 17 bases. The CDR3 region is CASSLSTGTVQETQYF. The CDR3 nucleotides are TGTGCCAGCAGCCTCTCAACCGGGACTGTCCAAGAGACCCAGTACTTC. Full variable domain (outside the CDR3, taken from reference TRBV11-3 and TRBJ2-5): EAGVVQSPRYKIIEKKQPVAFWCNPISGHNTLYWYLQNLGQGPELLIRYENEEAVDDSQLPKDRFSAERLKGVDSTLKIQPAELGDSAVYLCASSLSTGTVQETQYFGPGTRLLVL.

This chain joins TRBV12-3 or TRBV12-4 and TRBJ1-4; D perhaps matches TRBD1 (5 bases). The CDR3 covers 14 residues. Trimming removed 3 bases from V and 7 bases from J, with 12 bases in between. This chain's CDR3 is CASSLGLGGEKLFF. For the CDR3, the DNA is TGTGCCAGCAGTTTGGGACTCGGCGGTGAAAAACTGTTTTTT.

This clonotype has more than one count but fewer than ten. The rearrangement links TRBV3-1 to TRBJ1-1; D is possibly TRBD1 (6 bases). Germline CDR1 LGHDT, CDR2 YNNKEL (reference sequence). The CDR3 spans 15 residues. V was shortened by 1 base and J by 5 bases, with 14 bases between the two germline ends. The CDR3 nucleotides read TGTGCCAGCAGCCAAGCCCCGGGGGCTGGGACTGAAGCTTTCTTT. Protein: CASSQAPGAGTEAFF. The entire variable domain, with the rest obtained from reference TRBV3-1 and TRBJ1-1, is as follows: DTAVSQTPKYLVTQMGNDKSIKCEQNLGHDTMYWYKQDSKKFLKIMFSYNNKELIINETVPNRFSPKSPDKAHLNLHINSLELGDSAVYFCASSQAPGAGTEAFFGQGTRLTVV.

In its sample, this clonotype was seen many times. V usage is TRBV20-1 and J usage is TRBJ2-5, with D perhaps given as TRBD1 or TRBD2 (7 bases each). The V end lost 6 bases, the J end lost 4 bases, and 18 bases lay between the germline ends. The CDR3 has 14 amino acids. CDR1 is DFQATT and CDR2 is SNEGSKA in the germline V gene (reference sequence). The CDR3 nucleotides are TGCAGTGCCATCAGGGGGGGTGGCATAGAGACCCAGTACTTC. Its protein is CSAIRGGGIETQYF.

This clonotype was seen a handful of times. The chain joins TRBV20-1 to TRBJ2-7; 11 nucleotides match TRBD2. J lost 3 bases, V lost 5 bases, and 6 bases had no gene match. Germline V gene data show CDR1 as DFQATT and CDR2 as SNEGSKA (reference sequence). CDR3 length: 14 amino acids. CDR3 region: CSAAGTSGNYEQYF. For the CDR3, the DNA is TGCAGTGCTGCAGGGACTAGCGGCAACTACGAGCAGTACTTC.

The V call is TRBV3-1, the J call TRBJ2-7, with TRBD2 matching 12 bases. CDR3 length equals 16 residues. CDR1 is LGHDT, CDR2 YNNKEL, per germline (reference sequence). The J segment lost 7 bases and the V segment lost 0 bases, leaving 7 bases of the junction unmatched. The CDR3 DNA is TGTGCCAGCAGCCAAGATCCTGGACTAGCGGGATTTGAGCAGTACTTC. Its translation is CASSQDPGLAGFEQYF.

The chain combines TRBV25-1 with TRBJ2-5; D is uncertain. The CDR3 covers 15 residues. CDR1 is MGHDK, CDR2 SYGVNS, per germline. The ends were cut back, 5 bases at V and 3 bases at J, with 16 bases in the middle. This CDR3 is CASSHSQMLKETQYF. CDR3 bases: TGTGCCAGCAGTCACTCTCAGATGTTAAAAGAGACCCAGTACTTC.

This clonotype has a count of ten or more. The junction and the germline gene differ at one end; a read error may be behind it. This chain links TRBV27 with TRBJ2-2; D may be TRBD1 (6 bases). CDR1 and CDR2 from the germline V gene are MNHEY and SMNVEV (reference sequence). This CDR3 spans 15 amino acids. The CDR3 nucleotides read TGTGCCAGCAGTCCGCGGGCCAGGGGTACCGAGGAGCTGTTTTTT. This gives the protein CASSPRARGTEELFF.

The chain links TRBV20-1 to TRBJ2-7, with D tentatively TRBD2 (6 bases). The germline V gene encodes CDR1 DFQATT and CDR2 SNEGSKA (reference sequence). The V and J ends lost 4 bases and 0 bases respectively, with 10 bases between them. The CDR3 runs to 13 residues. Here the CDR3 DNA reads TGCAGTGCTATCTTAGCGGACTCCTACGAGCAGTACTTC. Amino acids: CSAILADSYEQYF.

DNA for the CDR3: TGTGCCTGGAGTCGATTGACTAGCGCGGACACCTACAATGAGCAGTTCTTC. It yields the protein CAWSRLTSADTYNEQFF. V and J are TRBV30 and TRBJ2-1, with 8 bases lining up with TRBD2. V lost 2 bases, J lost 2 bases, and 11 bases stayed unmatched. The CDR3 length is 17 residues. CDR1 is GTSNPN, CDR2 SVGIG, per germline (reference sequence).

The V call is TRBV18, the J call TRBJ2-5; 9 bases are a match to TRBD2. The J call may be incorrect, as the DNA end agrees better with TRBJ2-1. Germline V gene sequence: CDR1 KGHSH, CDR2 LQKENI. This CDR3 is built from 15 residues. CDR3 protein: CASSLAGVQNNEQFF. CDR3 coding DNA: TGTGCCAGCTCACTAGCGGGGGTTCAAAACAATGAGCAGTTCTTC.

The chain is built from TRBV5-1 and TRBJ1-1, with TRBD1 matching over 8 bases. The V gene's germline CDR1 is SGHRS and CDR2 YFSETQ. With 0 bases clipped from V and 5 bases from J, the junction kept 6 bases outside the gene matches. This CDR3 comprises 15 residues. The CDR3 nucleotides read TGCGCCAGCAGCTTGGAGCAGGGGGCGCTTACTGAAGCTTTCTTT. Its translation: CASSLEQGALTEAFF.